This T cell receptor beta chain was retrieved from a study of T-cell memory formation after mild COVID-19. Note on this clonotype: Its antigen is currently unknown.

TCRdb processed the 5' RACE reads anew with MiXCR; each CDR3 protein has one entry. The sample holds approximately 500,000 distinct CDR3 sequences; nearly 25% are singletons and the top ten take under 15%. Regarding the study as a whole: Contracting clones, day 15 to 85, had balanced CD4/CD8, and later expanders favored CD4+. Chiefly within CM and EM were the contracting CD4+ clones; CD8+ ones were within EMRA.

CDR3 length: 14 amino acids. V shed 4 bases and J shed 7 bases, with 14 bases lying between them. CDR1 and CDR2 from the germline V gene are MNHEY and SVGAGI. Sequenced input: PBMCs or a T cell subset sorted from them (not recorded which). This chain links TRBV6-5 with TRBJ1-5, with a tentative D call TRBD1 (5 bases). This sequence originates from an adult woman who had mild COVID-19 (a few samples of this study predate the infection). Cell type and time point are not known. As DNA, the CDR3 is TGTGCCAGCAGTTGGGACGGCCCGAACCAGCCCCAGCATTTT. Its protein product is CASSWDGPNQPQHF.